One and the same sample provided the 22 T cell receptor beta chains below, sequenced in a study of T cell responses to AZD1222 COVID-19 vaccine. Data came from immunoSEQ multiplex PCR; TCRdb stores just in-frame clones and leaves some out. Of some 70,000 clones in the sample, approximately 85% were seen once. The sequences come from peripheral blood, collected on day 0 of AZD1222 vaccination. Every receptor here comes from an adult in good health.

This clone was seen more than once but under ten times. CDR3: CASSQGSGYGNQPQHF. CDR3 sequence (DNA): TGCGCCAGCAGCCAAGGGTCAGGGTACGGCAATCAGCCCCAGCATTTT. The chain employs TRBV4-1 and TRBJ1-5, with TRBD1 as a possible D gene (5 bases). Germline V gene sequence: CDR1 MGHRA, CDR2 YSYEKL. The CDR3 length is 16 residues. Trimming removed 1 base from V and 2 bases from J, with 12 bases in between.

The chain combines TRBV10-3 with TRBJ1-6, with no clear D. The V end was cut by 3 bases, the J end by 0 bases, with 6 bases between. Germline V gene data show CDR1 as ENHRY and CDR2 as SYGVKD. This CDR3 is built from 15 residues. The DNA for the CDR3 is TGTGCCATCAGTGAAACGAGCTCCTATAATTCACCCCTCCACTTT. The encoded protein is CAISETSSYNSPLHF.

This chain joins TRBV5-4 and TRBJ2-5, with TRBD1 as a possible D gene (5 bases). V dropped 3 bases and J dropped 3 bases, with 21 bases sitting between them. The CDR3 consists of 17 residues. Germline V lookup: CDR1 SGHNT, CDR2 YYREEE (reference sequence). In DNA form, the CDR3 reads TGTGCCAGCAGCTCCTTCTCTGGGTCAGGGAAAAAAGAGACCCAGTACTTC. As protein: CASSSFSGSGKKETQYF.

The chain joins TRBV2 to TRBJ2-7, with 9 bases fitting TRBD1. The CDR3 sequence is 15 residues long. Germline CDR1 is SNHLY and CDR2 is FYNNEI. With 7 bases clipped from V and 1 base from J, the junction kept 8 bases outside the gene matches. As DNA, the CDR3 is TGTGCCAGCATTCAAACAGGGGGCGCATCCTACGAGCAGTACTTC. Encoded protein: CASIQTGGASYEQYF.

The chain employs TRBV5-1 and TRBJ1-6, with TRBD1 matching 7 bases. The V and J ends lost 4 bases and 7 bases, in that order; junction bases with no gene match: 5. Per the germline V gene, CDR1 is SGHRS and CDR2 is YFSETQ. The CDR3 length is 14 residues. CDR3 region: CASSDTGANSPLHF. In nucleotides, the CDR3 is TGCGCCAGCAGCGATACAGGGGCGAATTCACCCCTCCACTTT.

The chain has TRBV5-1 and TRBJ2-5; D is ambiguous. CDR1 SGHRS and CDR2 YFSETQ come from the germline V gene. The CDR3 totals 14 residues. With 3 bases removed from V and 0 bases from J, the gap between germline ends came to 9 bases. The CDR3 region has the DNA TGCGCCAGCAGCTCCTCTACCGACCAAGAGACCCAGTACTTC. Protein product: CASSSSTDQETQYF.

The chain links TRBV29-1 to TRBJ1-1, with D maybe TRBD1 (6 bases). This CDR3 is built from 12 residues. Trimming removed 5 bases at V and 1 base at J, with 8 bases between. The germline gives CDR1 SQVTM, CDR2 ANQGSEA. Here the CDR3 DNA reads TGCAGCGTTCCGGGACAGAACACTGAAGCTTTCTTT. Protein sequence: CSVPGQNTEAFF.

This rearrangement joins TRBV28 to TRBJ1-5; D is uncertain. Trimming removed 1 base from V and 0 bases from J, with 7 bases in between. CDR3 length: 15 amino acids. The germline V gene encodes CDR1 MDHEN and CDR2 SYDVKM. The CDR3 loop is CASSLFSSSNQPQHF. The CDR3 DNA is TGTGCCAGCAGTTTATTCAGCTCTAGCAATCAGCCCCAGCATTTT.

The chain uses TRBV6-5 and TRBJ1-2; 8 bases align to TRBD1. This CDR3 is built from 15 residues. J was trimmed by 4 bases and V by 2 bases; bases with no gene match: 6. Germline V gene lookup returns CDR1 MNHEY and CDR2 SVGAGI. CDR3 in DNA: TGTGCCAGCAGTTACGTTGCAGGGGGCGGCTATGGCTACACCTTC. The encoded protein is CASSYVAGGGYGYTF.

V is TRBV30 and J is TRBJ2-1, with 10 bases identical to TRBD2. Germline trimming cut 5 bases from V and 3 bases from J; bases unmatched to any gene: 7. This CDR3 is 15 amino acids long. CDR1 and CDR2 (germline): GTSNPN, SVGIG (reference sequence). CDR3 region: CAWARAGGIYNEQFF. Here the CDR3 DNA reads TGTGCCTGGGCCAGAGCGGGGGGGATCTACAATGAGCAGTTCTTC.

V gene TRBV9 combines with J gene TRBJ1-2; 8 bases are a match to TRBD1. The V gene's germline CDR1 is SGDLS and CDR2 YYNGEE. With 0 bases clipped from V and 4 bases from J, the junction kept 14 bases outside the gene matches. This CDR3 comprises 18 residues. The CDR3 bases are TGTGCCAGCAGCGTAGCCCCCCAGGGGGCGCGTGGGGGCTATGGCTACACCTTC. It specifies CASSVAPQGARGGYGYTF.

The chain has TRBV6-5 and TRBJ2-3; 10 nucleotides match TRBD1. CDR1 is MNHEY, CDR2 SVGAGI, per germline. Germline trimming cut 2 bases from V and 5 bases from J; bases unmatched to any gene: 4. The CDR3 runs 15 residues. DNA of the CDR3: TGTGCCAGCAGTTACGGACAGGGGGAGGGAGATACGCAGTATTTT. This encodes CASSYGQGEGDTQYF.

The chain couples TRBV20-1 to TRBJ2-7, with D possibly called TRBD1 or TRBD2 (5 bases each). The germline V and J ends were trimmed by 7 bases and 4 bases, with 11 bases remaining between them. The CDR3 has 11 residues. Germline V gene lookup returns CDR1 DFQATT and CDR2 SNEGSKA (reference sequence). The CDR3 sequence is CSVGRVYEQYF. CDR3 coding DNA: TGCAGTGTGGGGCGGGTGTACGAGCAGTACTTC.

This clone was observed a few times. The CDR3 here is CASSEAGADYGYTF. CDR3 DNA sequence: TGTGCCAGCAGTGAAGCGGGGGCGGACTATGGCTACACCTTC. V is TRBV6-1 and J is TRBJ1-2; a possible D gene is TRBD1 (6 bases). This CDR3 has 14 amino acids. Germline lookup yields CDR1 MNHNS and CDR2 SASEGT. V lost 0 bases to trimming and J lost 3 bases, with 8 bases between them.

The gene calls are TRBV5-4 and TRBJ2-3; a weak D match, TRBD1 (7 bases). CDR3 length equals 16 residues. Germline CDR1 is SGHNT and CDR2 is YYREEE (reference sequence). The V end was cut by 5 bases, the J end by 3 bases, with 19 bases between. CDR3 sequence (DNA): TGTGCCAGCAGGAGGGAGGTGGAGGGGGCTACAGATACGCAGTATTTT. It yields the protein CASRREVEGATDTQYF.

The rearrangement uses TRBV5-1 and TRBJ2-1, with 8 bases that match TRBD1. The J segment lost 8 bases and the V segment lost 7 bases, leaving 8 bases of the junction unmatched. Germline V lookup: CDR1 SGHRS, CDR2 YFSETQ. The CDR3 sequence is 13 residues long. The chain's CDR3 is CASEDRVNDEQFF. Here the CDR3 DNA reads TGCGCCAGCGAGGACAGGGTTAACGATGAGCAGTTCTTC.

The chain links TRBV12-3 or TRBV12-4 to TRBJ1-2, with TRBD1 as a possible D gene (6 bases). V was cut by 8 bases and J by 4 bases, with 14 bases left in between. CDR3 length equals 13 residues. The CDR3 sequence is CASSLGALYGYTF. The CDR3 DNA follows: TGTGCCAGCTCGTTGGGGGCCCTCTATGGCTACACCTTC.

This chain uses TRBV20-1 with TRBJ1-6, with a possible D match to TRBD1 (6 bases). The length of the CDR3 is 13 residues. The germline V and J ends were trimmed by 3 bases and 10 bases, with 13 bases remaining between them. The germline V gene has CDR1 DFQATT and CDR2 SNEGSKA (reference sequence). The CDR3 loop is CSASDTGRSPLHF. The CDR3 bases are TGCAGTGCTAGTGATACAGGGAGATCACCCCTCCACTTT.

This clone was picked up one time. V usage is TRBV6-5 and J usage is TRBJ1-2, with D maybe TRBD1 (6 bases). Between the trimmed V and J ends, which lost 6 bases and 8 bases, there was a span of 13 bases. CDR1 and CDR2 from the germline V gene are MNHEY and SVGAGI. The CDR3 extends over 12 amino acids. CDR3 loop: CASRRRQEGYTF. CDR3 sequence (DNA): TGTGCCAGCAGACGACGACAGGAGGGCTACACCTTC.

This clone was observed once. The chain carries TRBV6-5 and TRBJ1-3; no definite D call. Germline loops: CDR1 MNHEY, CDR2 SVGAGI. The CDR3 has 13 amino acids. V was clipped by 0 bases and J by 3 bases, with 3 bases between them. In DNA, the CDR3 is TGTGCCAGCAGTTACTCGGGTGGAAACACCATATATTTT. Protein sequence: CASSYSGGNTIYF.

The chain carries TRBV6-5 and TRBJ2-3; the D is unclear. The length of the CDR3 is 15 residues. Trimming took 0 bases from V and 4 from J, leaving 11 bases between them. CDR1 MNHEY and CDR2 SVGAGI come from the germline V gene. CDR3 sequence: CASSYSSHPPDTQYF. CDR3 sequence (DNA): TGTGCCAGCAGTTACTCGTCTCACCCGCCAGATACGCAGTATTTT.

V and J are TRBV7-9 and TRBJ2-2, with a weak D call TRBD1 (5 bases). V was clipped by 2 bases and J by 8 bases, with 12 bases between them. Germline V CDR1 and CDR2: SEHNR, FQNEAQ (reference sequence). The CDR3 is 14 amino acids. CDR3 sequence reads: CASSLLWGAGELFF. DNA for the CDR3: TGTGCCAGCAGCTTACTATGGGGCGCGGGGGAGCTGTTTTTT.